These T cell receptor beta chains were read from a single sample in a study of blood T cells in healthy people across ages. TCRdb processed the 5' RACE reads anew with MiXCR; each CDR3 protein has one entry. The data contain 1,800,000 or so distinct CDR3 sequences, about two fifths of them singletons. The source material was blood. Receptors originate from a human donor in good health. Both conserved end residues are part of each CDR3. A D gene is named only where the DNA matches it firmly. Some rows have no size entry. The others give once, few or many, or a class for an expanded clone.

CDR3nt	CDR3aa	d_gene	j_gene	v_gene	abundance
TGTGCCAGCTTGCCGGGGGGGCTCGACGAGCAGTACTTC	CASLPGGLDEQYF	TRBD2	TRBJ2-7	TRBV18	.
TGCGCCAGCAGCTCCTTACACGGGGGCACTGAAGCTTTCTTT	CASSSLHGGTEAFF	.	TRBJ1-1	TRBV5-1	.
TGCGCCAGCAGCTCGCCTACAGGGGACTACGAGCAGTACTTC	CASSSPTGDYEQYF	TRBD1	TRBJ2-7	TRBV5-1	.
TGTGCCAGCAGTTACTCGCTGACAGCGAACACTGAAGCTTTCTTT	CASSYSLTANTEAFF	.	TRBJ1-1	TRBV6-5	.
TGTGCCAGCAGCCAACTGAGGGACACCATATATTTT	CASSQLRDTIYF	.	TRBJ1-3	TRBV7-8	.
TGTGCCAGCAGCTTAGGAGGTTACAGACAGACCCAGTACTTC	CASSLGGYRQTQYF	.	TRBJ2-5	TRBV7-2	few
TGTGCCAGCAGCTCCCGGACAGGGTCGGATGGCTACACCTTC	CASSSRTGSDGYTF	TRBD1	TRBJ1-2	TRBV9	.
TGTGCCAGCAGCTTACTACCTATCTCCTACAATGAGCAGTTCTTC	CASSLLPISYNEQFF	.	TRBJ2-1	TRBV7-3	few
TGCGCCAGCAGCGCAACAGGGCTAAACTATGGCTACACCTTC	CASSATGLNYGYTF	.	TRBJ1-2	TRBV5-1	.
TGTGCCAGCAGCCCGCAGGGACTAGCGGGGGGGGGTGAGCAGTTCTTC	CASSPQGLAGGGEQFF	TRBD2	TRBJ2-1	TRBV3-1	.
TGTGCCAGCAGCCGACTAGCGGGGGGGACTTACAATGAGCAGTTCTTC	CASSRLAGGTYNEQFF	TRBD2	TRBJ2-1	TRBV5-5	.
TGCAGTGCTAGAGATCGACTAGCGGGGGGGATCCACGAGCAGTACTTC	CSARDRLAGGIHEQYF	TRBD2	TRBJ2-7	TRBV20-1	.
TGTGCCAGCAGCCGGACATCCGGGACAGGGAACCAGCCCCAGCATTTT	CASSRTSGTGNQPQHF	TRBD1	TRBJ1-5	TRBV3-1	few
TGTGCCAGCAACCCTAGCACTCGTAATGAGCAGTTCTTC	CASNPSTRNEQFF	.	TRBJ2-1	TRBV28	.
TGTGCCAGCAGCTTAGTACGGGACAGCCCTAGTGGCTACACCTTC	CASSLVRDSPSGYTF	TRBD1	TRBJ1-2	TRBV11-2	.
TGTGCCAGCAGTGGCGACTGGCGGGGGGGCCGGGAGACCCAGTACTTC	CASSGDWRGGRETQYF	TRBD2	TRBJ2-5	TRBV6-1	.
TGTGCCAGCAGCTTCGGACTACTGGACAATGAGCAGTACTTC	CASSFGLLDNEQYF	.	TRBJ2-4	TRBV9	.
TGCAGTGCGGATCGGGACTTCGGGGGCTACACCTTC	CSADRDFGGYTF	.	TRBJ1-2	TRBV20-1	.
TGTGCCAGCAGCTCTCCCAGGACAGCCCGAGCCCATGGCTACACCTTC	CASSSPRTARAHGYTF	.	TRBJ1-2	TRBV11-2	.
TGTGCCACCAGCCCCGGACAACGCTATGGCTACACCTTC	CATSPGQRYGYTF	.	TRBJ1-2	TRBV15	few
TGCGGTGCTAGAGATCCCCTAGCCGGGGTCACAGATACGCAGTATTTT	CGARDPLAGVTDTQYF	.	TRBJ2-3	TRBV20-1	.
TGCGCCAACAGCAAGACCGGGACAGACTACAATGAGCAGTTCTTC	CANSKTGTDYNEQFF	TRBD1	TRBJ2-1	TRBV5-1	.
TGTGCCAGCAGTTTGATACCGGGTAGCGGGCTCCAAGAGACCCAGTACTTC	CASSLIPGSGLQETQYF	TRBD2	TRBJ2-5	TRBV28	few
TGTGCCAGCAGCTTTGGGACAGGGACCTACAATGAGCAGTTCTTC	CASSFGTGTYNEQFF	TRBD1	TRBJ2-1	TRBV13	few
TGTGCCAGCAGAGCCCCCGATGGCAATGAGCAGTTCTTC	CASRAPDGNEQFF	.	TRBJ2-1	TRBV4-2	few
TGTGCCACCAGCAGAGCGGCCTACAGGAGTGAGGCTTTCTTT	CATSRAAYRSEAFF	.	TRBJ1-1	TRBV15	few
TGTGCCAGCAGGCCAGGACAGGGCCGGTCCGGGGAGCTGTTTTTT	CASRPGQGRSGELFF	TRBD1	TRBJ2-2	TRBV12-3/TRBV12-4	.
TGTGCCACCAGTGATCCAAAAGCGACAGGGGGACCCTCGGAAGAGACCCAGTACTTC	CATSDPKATGGPSEETQYF	TRBD1	TRBJ2-5	TRBV24-1	.
TGTGCCAGCAGCTTAGGAGCTGGAGTTGTAGATACGCAGTATTTT	CASSLGAGVVDTQYF	.	TRBJ2-3	TRBV7-7	few